What follows are 2 T cell receptor beta chains derived from one specimen sequenced in a study of T cells after yellow fever vaccination (dated 2019 in TCRdb). The library was generated by 5' RACE. The instrument was an Illumina NovaSeq 6000. TCRdb's own reprocessing of the public reads used fastp at Q25 and MiXCR and kept productive beta chains. Rows matching on CDR3 protein sequence are summarized as one entry with the most common DNA and genes. In this sample the table shows hundreds of thousands of distinct CDR3 sequences, roughly 3.5% of which occur a single time. About a quarter of the sample is taken by the ten largest. In the paper's terms, the treatment or condition label means: live attenuated yellow fever vaccine strain. Sample: PBMCs, taken on the day of the yellow fever booster vaccination. The receptors here all came from a man between 18 and 35 years old who received the YFV17D yellow fever vaccine.

This clonotype was observed at least ten times. The V and J genes are TRBV9 and TRBJ2-1, with 7 positions matching TRBD1. Germline CDR1 is SGDLS and CDR2 is YYNGEE. This CDR3 region has 17 residues. Losses at the gene ends were 0 bases for V and 1 base for J; bases not matched to a gene: 7. The DNA of the CDR3 is TGTGCCAGCAGCGTAGATTACAGGGGCTATTCCTACAATGAGCAGTTCTTC. This translates into CASSVDYRGYSYNEQFF.

This clonotype has more than one count but fewer than ten. The J gene is TRBJ1-5, the V gene TRBV7-2, with TRBD1 matching 8 bases. This CDR3 is built from 13 residues. The germline gives CDR1 SGHTA, CDR2 FQGNSA. Trimming removed 3 bases from V and 7 bases from J; junction bases left unmatched: 2. DNA of the CDR3: TGTGCCAGCAGCTTGGACAGGGAGCAGCCCCAGCATTTT. Its protein is CASSLDREQPQHF.